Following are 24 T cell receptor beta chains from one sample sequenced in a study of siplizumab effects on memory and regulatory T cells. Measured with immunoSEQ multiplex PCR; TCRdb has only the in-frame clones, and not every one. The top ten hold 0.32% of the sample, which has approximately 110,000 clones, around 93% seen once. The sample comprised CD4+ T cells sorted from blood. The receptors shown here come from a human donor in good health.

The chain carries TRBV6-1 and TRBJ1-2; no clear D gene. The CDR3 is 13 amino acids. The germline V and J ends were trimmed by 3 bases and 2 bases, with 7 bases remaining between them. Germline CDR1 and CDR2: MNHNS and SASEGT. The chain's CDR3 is CASSENRNYGYTF. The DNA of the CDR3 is TGTGCCAGCAGTGAGAATAGAAACTATGGCTACACCTTC.

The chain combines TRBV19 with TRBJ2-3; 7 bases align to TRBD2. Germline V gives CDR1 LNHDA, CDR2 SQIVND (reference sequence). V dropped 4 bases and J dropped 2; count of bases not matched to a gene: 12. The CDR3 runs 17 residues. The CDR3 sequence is CASSTRGAGAPTDTQYF. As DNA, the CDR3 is TGTGCCAGTAGTACCCGAGGGGCGGGAGCGCCCACAGATACGCAGTATTTT.

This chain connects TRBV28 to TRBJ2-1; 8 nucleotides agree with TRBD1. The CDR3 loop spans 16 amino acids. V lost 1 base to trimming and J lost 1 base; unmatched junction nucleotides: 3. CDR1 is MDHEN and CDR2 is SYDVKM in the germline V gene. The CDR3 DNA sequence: TGTGCCAGCAGTTTATATGGACAGGGTTCCTACAATGAGCAGTTCTTC. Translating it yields CASSLYGQGSYNEQFF.

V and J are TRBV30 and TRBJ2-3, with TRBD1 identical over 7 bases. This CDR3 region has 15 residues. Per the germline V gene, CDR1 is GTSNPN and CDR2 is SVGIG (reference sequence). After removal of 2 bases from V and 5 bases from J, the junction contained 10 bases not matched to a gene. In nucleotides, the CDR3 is TGTGCCTGGAGTAAGACAGGGTCCTCGAGAGATACGCAGTATTTT. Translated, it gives CAWSKTGSSRDTQYF. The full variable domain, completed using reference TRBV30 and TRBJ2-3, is SQTIHQWPATLVQPVGSPLSLECTVEGTSNPNLYWYRQAAGRGLQLLFYSVGIGQISSEVPQNLSASRPQDRQFILSSKKLLLSDSGFYLCAWSKTGSSRDTQYFGPGTRLTVL.

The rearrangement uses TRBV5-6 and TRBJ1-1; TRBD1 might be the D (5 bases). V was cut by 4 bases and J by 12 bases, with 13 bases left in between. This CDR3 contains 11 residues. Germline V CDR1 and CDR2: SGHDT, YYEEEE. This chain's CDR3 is CASSTGGITFF. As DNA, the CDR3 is TGTGCCAGCAGCACGGGGGGGATCACTTTCTTT.

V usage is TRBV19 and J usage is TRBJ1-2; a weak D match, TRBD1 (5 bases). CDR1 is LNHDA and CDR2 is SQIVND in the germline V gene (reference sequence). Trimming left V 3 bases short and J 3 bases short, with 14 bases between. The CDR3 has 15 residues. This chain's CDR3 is CASSIYGTGDYGYTF. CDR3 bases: TGTGCCAGTAGTATCTATGGTACAGGAGACTATGGCTACACCTTC.

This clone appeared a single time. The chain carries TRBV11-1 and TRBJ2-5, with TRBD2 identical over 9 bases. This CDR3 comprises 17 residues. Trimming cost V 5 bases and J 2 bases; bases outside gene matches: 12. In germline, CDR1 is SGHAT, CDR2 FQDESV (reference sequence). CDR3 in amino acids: CASSPRGGAGSQETQYF. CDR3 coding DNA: TGTGCCAGCAGCCCCCGCGGGGGGGCGGGTTCACAAGAGACCCAGTACTTC.

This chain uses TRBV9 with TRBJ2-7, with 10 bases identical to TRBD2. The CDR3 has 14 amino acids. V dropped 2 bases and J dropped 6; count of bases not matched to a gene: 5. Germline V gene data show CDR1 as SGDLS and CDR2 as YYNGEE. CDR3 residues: CASSVGLASVEQYF. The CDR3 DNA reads TGTGCCAGCAGCGTGGGACTAGCGTCTGTCGAGCAGTACTTC.

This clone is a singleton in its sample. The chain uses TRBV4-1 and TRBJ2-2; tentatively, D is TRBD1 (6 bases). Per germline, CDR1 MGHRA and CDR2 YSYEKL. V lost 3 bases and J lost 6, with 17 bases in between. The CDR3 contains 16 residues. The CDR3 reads CASSQRTGPAPGELFF. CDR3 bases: TGCGCCAGCAGCCAGCGTACAGGGCCAGCCCCCGGGGAGCTGTTTTTT.

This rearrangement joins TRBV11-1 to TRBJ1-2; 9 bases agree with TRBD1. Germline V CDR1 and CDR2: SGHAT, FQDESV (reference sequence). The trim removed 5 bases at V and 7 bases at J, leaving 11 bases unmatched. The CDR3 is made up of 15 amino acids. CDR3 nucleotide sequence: TGTGCCAGCAGCGCATACAGGGGGCGCAGGAGTGGCTACACCTTC. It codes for CASSAYRGRRSGYTF.

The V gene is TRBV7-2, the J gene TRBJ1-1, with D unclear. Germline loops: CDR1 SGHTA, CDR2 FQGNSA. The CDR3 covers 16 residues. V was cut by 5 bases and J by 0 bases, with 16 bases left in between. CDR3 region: CASSRNDPRLNTEAFF. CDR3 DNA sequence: TGTGCCAGCAGCCGGAATGACCCCCGCCTGAACACTGAAGCTTTCTTT.

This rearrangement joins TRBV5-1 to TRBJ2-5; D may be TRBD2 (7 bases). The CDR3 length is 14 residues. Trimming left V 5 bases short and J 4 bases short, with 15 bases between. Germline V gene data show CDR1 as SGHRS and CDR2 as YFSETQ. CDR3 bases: TGCGCCAGCAGGTCCGGGGGGCCAGGAGAGACCCAGTACTTC. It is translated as CASRSGGPGETQYF. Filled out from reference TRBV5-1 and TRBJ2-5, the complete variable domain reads KAGVTQTPRYLIKTRGQQVTLSCSPISGHRSVSWYQQTPGQGLQFLFEYFSETQRNKGNFPGRFSGRQFSNSRSEMNVSTLELGDSALYLCASRSGGPGETQYFGPGTRLLVL.

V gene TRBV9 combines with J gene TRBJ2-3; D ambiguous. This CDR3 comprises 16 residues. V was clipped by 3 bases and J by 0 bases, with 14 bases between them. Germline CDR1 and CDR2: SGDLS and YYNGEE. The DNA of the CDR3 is TGTGCCAGCAGCGAGAGAAGCAGCATTAGCACAGATACGCAGTATTTT. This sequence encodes CASSERSSISTDTQYF.

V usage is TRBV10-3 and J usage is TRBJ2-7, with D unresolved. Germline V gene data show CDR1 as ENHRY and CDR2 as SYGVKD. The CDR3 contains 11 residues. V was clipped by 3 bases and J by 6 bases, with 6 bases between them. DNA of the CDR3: TGTGCCATCAGTGAAAATTTCGAGCAGTACTTC. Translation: CAISENFEQYF.

For the CDR3, the DNA is TGTGCTAGTGGTATAGGACAGGTTTCCCAGCCCCAGCATTTT. This encodes CASGIGQVSQPQHF. J is TRBJ1-5 and V is TRBV12-5; 7 bases are shared with TRBD1. The germline gives CDR1 LGHNT, CDR2 FRNRAP. Trimming cost V 5 bases and J 7 bases; bases outside gene matches: 8. This CDR3 has 14 amino acids.

The CDR3 region is CASSPTTRGETQYF. The CDR3 nucleotides are TGTGCCAGCAGTCCTACGACTAGAGGGGAGACCCAGTACTTC. The chain joins TRBV6-1 to TRBJ2-5; tentative D call: TRBD2 (6 bases). The germline V gene encodes CDR1 MNHNS and CDR2 SASEGT. Trimming cost V 5 bases and J 5 bases, with 15 bases left between them. This CDR3 is built from 14 residues.

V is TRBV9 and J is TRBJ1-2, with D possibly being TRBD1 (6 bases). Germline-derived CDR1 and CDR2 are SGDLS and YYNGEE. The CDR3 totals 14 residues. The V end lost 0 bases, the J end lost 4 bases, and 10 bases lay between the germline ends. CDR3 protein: CASSVDFRGYGYTF. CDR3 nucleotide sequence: TGTGCCAGCAGCGTAGATTTCAGGGGCTATGGCTACACCTTC.

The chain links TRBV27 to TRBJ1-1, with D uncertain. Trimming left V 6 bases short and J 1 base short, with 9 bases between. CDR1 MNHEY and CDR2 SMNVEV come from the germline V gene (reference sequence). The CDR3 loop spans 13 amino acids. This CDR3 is CASSPRTNTEAFF. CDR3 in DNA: TGTGCCAGCAGCCCCAGGACGAACACTGAAGCTTTCTTT.

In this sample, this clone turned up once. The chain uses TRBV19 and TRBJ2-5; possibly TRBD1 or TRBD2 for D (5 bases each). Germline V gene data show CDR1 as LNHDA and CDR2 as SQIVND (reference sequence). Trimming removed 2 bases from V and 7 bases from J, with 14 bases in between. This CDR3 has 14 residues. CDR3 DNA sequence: TGTGCCAGTAGTATACAGGGAGCATGGGGGACCCAGTACTTC. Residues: CASSIQGAWGTQYF. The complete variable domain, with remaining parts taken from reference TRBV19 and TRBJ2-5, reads DGGITQSPKYLFRKEGQNVTLSCEQNLNHDAMYWYRQDPGQGLRLIYYSQIVNDFQKGDIAEGYSVSREKKESFPLTVTSAQKNPTAFYLCASSIQGAWGTQYFGPGTRLLVL.

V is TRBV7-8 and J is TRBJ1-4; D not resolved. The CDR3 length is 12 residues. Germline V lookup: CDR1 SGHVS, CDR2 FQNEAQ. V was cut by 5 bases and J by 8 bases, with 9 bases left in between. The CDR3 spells CASSPRKEKLFF. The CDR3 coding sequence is TGTGCCAGCAGCCCCCGAAAGGAAAAACTGTTTTTT.

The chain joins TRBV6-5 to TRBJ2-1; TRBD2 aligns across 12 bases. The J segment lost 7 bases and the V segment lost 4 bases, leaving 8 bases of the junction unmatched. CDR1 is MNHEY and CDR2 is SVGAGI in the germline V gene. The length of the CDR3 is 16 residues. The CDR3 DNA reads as TGTGCCAGCAGTTCCGGCGCGACTAGCGGGAGAAATGAGCAGTTCTTC. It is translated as CASSSGATSGRNEQFF.

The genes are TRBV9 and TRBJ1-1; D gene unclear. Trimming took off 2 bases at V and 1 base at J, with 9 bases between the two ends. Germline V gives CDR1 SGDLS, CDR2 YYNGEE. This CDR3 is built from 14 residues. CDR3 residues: CASSVQPGNTEAFF. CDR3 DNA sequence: TGTGCCAGCAGCGTCCAACCCGGGAACACTGAAGCTTTCTTT.

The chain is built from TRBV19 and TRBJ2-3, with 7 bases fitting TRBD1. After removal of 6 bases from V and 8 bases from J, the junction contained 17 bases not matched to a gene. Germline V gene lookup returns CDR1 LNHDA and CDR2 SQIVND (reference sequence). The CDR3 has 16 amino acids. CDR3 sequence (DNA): TGTGCCAGTAGCCCTCCAGGACAGGTTGGGGCGGGTACGCAGTATTTT. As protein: CASSPPGQVGAGTQYF.

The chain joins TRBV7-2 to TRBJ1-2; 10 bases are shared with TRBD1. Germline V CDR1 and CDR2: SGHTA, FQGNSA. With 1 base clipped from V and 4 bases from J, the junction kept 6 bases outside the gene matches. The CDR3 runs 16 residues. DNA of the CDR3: TGTGCCAGCAGCTTAGAGACAGGGGGCGCAGTCTATGGCTACACCTTC. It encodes CASSLETGGAVYGYTF.